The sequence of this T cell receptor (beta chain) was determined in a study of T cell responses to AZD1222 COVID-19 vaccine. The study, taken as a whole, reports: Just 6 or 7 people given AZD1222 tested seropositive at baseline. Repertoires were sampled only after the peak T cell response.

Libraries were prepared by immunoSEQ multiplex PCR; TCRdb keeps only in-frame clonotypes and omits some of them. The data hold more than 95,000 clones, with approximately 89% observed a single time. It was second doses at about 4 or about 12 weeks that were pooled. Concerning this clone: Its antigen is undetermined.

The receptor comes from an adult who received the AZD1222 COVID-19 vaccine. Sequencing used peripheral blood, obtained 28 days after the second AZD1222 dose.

For the CDR3, the DNA is TGTGCCACCCAGGAGATGGGGGGAGGGAACACCGGGGAGCTGTTTTTT. It yields the protein CATQEMGGGNTGELFF. The rearrangement links TRBV19 to TRBJ2-2, with a possible D match to TRBD2 (6 bases). The CDR3 contains 16 residues. Germline CDR1 LNHDA, CDR2 SQIVND (reference sequence). The V gene lost 10 bases and the J gene lost 1 base, with 19 bases spanning the gap.